This T cell receptor (beta chain) was sequenced during a study of Ad26.COV2.S vaccination and SARS-CoV-2 variants. Study-level information: Donor was assigned to the Ad26.COV2.S arm of trial COV1001.

The protocol was immunoSEQ multiplex PCR, while the TCRdb copy is restricted to in-frame clones and leaves out a portion. This table holds around 300,000 clones, 86% found once. The trim removed 4 bases at V and 8 bases at J, leaving 6 bases unmatched. The CDR3 spans 13 residues. The germline V gene encodes CDR1 MDHEN and CDR2 SYDVKM. Treatment given: around 19 received Ad26.COV2.S at low or high dose, single or two shots; 5 received placebo; per-sample allocation not given. Day 63 after the first vaccine or placebo injection was the time point for sampling. The sequence derives from a person aged 18-65 years who received the Ad26.COV2.S COVID-19 vaccine or a placebo. The chain couples TRBV28 to TRBJ1-2; 8 bases are a match to TRBD1. The specimen comprised peripheral blood, sampled in a trial of Ad26.COV2.S vaccine versus placebo. CDR3 residues: CASSSGQGRGYTF. The CDR3 DNA follows: TGTGCCAGCAGTTCCGGACAGGGTAGGGGCTACACCTTC.